This T cell receptor (beta chain) was recorded in a study of shared clonotypes between healthy human individuals. Looking at the study overall: Three plates were used per donor for CD4 naive, three for CD4 memory, two for CD8 naive and one for CD8 memory.

Sequenced by immunoSEQ multiplex PCR; TCRdb stores in-frame clones only, minus some. The sample records 2.3 million or so clones, over 85% being singletons. Trimming shortened V by 0 bases and J by 4 bases, and 16 bases separated the two germline ends. CDR3 length: 16 residues. Per the germline V gene, CDR1 is SGHRS and CDR2 is YFSETQ. Free of recent acute infections or vaccinations, the donors were healthy HIV-negative adults. The V and J genes are TRBV5-1 and TRBJ2-5; possibly TRBD1 for D (6 bases). The source of this sequence is a man aged 18 to 30 in good health. Some clones in this sample may be carry-over from other donors' samples. Material for sequencing was naive CD4+ T cells from PBMCs. Subset given: CD45RA+ positively selected. CDR3 in DNA: TGCGCCAGCAGCTTGGGTGGGGGCGCCAGGGGAGAGACCCAGTACTTC. Translation gives CASSLGGGARGETQYF.